The sample holds one count of the clone carrying this T cell receptor (beta chain). This sample was included in a study of blood T cell repertoires in COVID-19. Study-wide background: Whether acute or convalescent, the COVID-19 samples came from the United States, Italy and Spain.

The data were produced by immunoSEQ multiplex PCR, yet TCRdb's version contains in-frame clones alone and is incomplete. The table has around 200,000 clones, 70% to 90% seen once. The germline V gene encodes CDR1 SGHRS and CDR2 YFSETQ. V gave up 4 bases and J gave up 4 bases, with 8 bases separating them. There are 13 residues in the CDR3. Sample: peripheral blood. The gene calls are TRBV5-1 and TRBJ1-4, with unresolved D. The source of this sequence is a man aged 35-49 years with active or convalescent COVID-19. The CDR3 bases are TGCGCCAGCAGCGGGGAGGTTAATGAAAAACTGTTTTTT. Residues: CASSGEVNEKLFF.